A selection of T cell receptor beta chains follows, all from one sample in a study of CD8 T cells in ankylosing spondylitis. TCRdb re-called the 5' RACE reads through MiXCR, storing one row per CDR3 protein. The sample lists hundreds of thousands of distinct CDR3 sequences; less than 25% were seen once. The sequenced sample consisted of blood, either unsorted or a sorted T cell fraction (not recorded which). The receptors derive from a female donor with ankylosing spondylitis or in good health (not recorded which). Both conserved end residues are part of each CDR3. D genes are given only for firm matches. Clone size is not always given. Where it is, it says once, few, many or a class for expanded clones.

d_call j_call clone_size cdr3_length v_call cdr3_aa cdr3_nt
TRBD1 TRBJ2-7 . 16 TRBV28 CASSLMPGTGRYEQYF TGTGCCAGCAGCCTAATGCCCGGGACAGGGCGATACGAGCAGTACTTC
TRBD1 TRBJ1-6 few 16 TRBV9 CASSVAWAGGDSPLHF TGTGCCAGCAGCGTAGCCTGGGCAGGGGGCGATTCACCCCTCCACTTT
. TRBJ2-1 many 15 TRBV15 CATSSGGDSYNEQFF TGTGCCACCAGCAGCGGTGGAGACTCGTACAATGAGCAGTTCTTC
. TRBJ2-2 few 15 TRBV20-1 CSARVFIAGTGELFF TGCAGTGCTAGAGTTTTTATAGCAGGCACCGGGGAGCTGTTTTTT
TRBD2 TRBJ2-5 . 14 TRBV19 CASSPTSAQETQYF TGTGCCAGTAGTCCGACTAGCGCCCAAGAGACCCAGTACTTC
. TRBJ2-7 . 13 TRBV6-2/TRBV6-3 CASSYGTPYEQYF TGTGCCAGCAGTTACGGGACTCCCTACGAGCAGTACTTC
TRBD2 TRBJ2-7 . 17 TRBV11-2 CASSSSYTGGSSYEQYF TGTGCCAGCAGCTCGTCTTATACGGGAGGGAGCTCCTACGAGCAGTACTTC
TRBD1 TRBJ2-1 . 14 TRBV30 CAWSQDRQYNEQFF TGTGCCTGGAGTCAGGACAGGCAATACAATGAGCAGTTCTTC
TRBD1 TRBJ1-1 . 12 TRBV9 CASSSQGAGAFF TGTGCCAGCAGCTCTCAGGGGGCGGGAGCTTTCTTT
TRBD2 TRBJ2-7 . 17 TRBV10-3 CAISESGPGRGSYEQYF TGTGCCATCAGTGAGTCGGGGCCCGGGAGGGGGTCCTACGAGCAGTACTTC
TRBD2 TRBJ2-1 few 15 TRBV6-1 CASSELRLAGAEQFF TGTGCCAGCAGTGAATTGAGACTAGCGGGAGCTGAGCAGTTCTTC
. TRBJ1-3 . 16 TRBV15 CATSREPSGSGNTIYF TGTGCCACCAGCAGAGAACCTTCCGGCTCTGGAAACACCATATATTTT
. TRBJ2-3 few 12 TRBV7-9 CASSLESDTQYF TGTGCCAGCAGCTTAGAAAGCGATACGCAGTATTTT
TRBD1 TRBJ1-3 few 14 TRBV20-1 CSATDRGDGNTIYF TGCAGTGCGACCGACAGGGGAGACGGAAACACCATATATTTT
. TRBJ2-5 . 16 TRBV24-1 CATSGTLGLEEETQYF TGTGCCACCAGTGGAACCCTCGGACTGGAGGAAGAGACCCAGTACTTC
TRBD2 TRBJ2-1 . 16 TRBV19 CASSVLAGGSYNEQFF TGTGCCAGTAGTGTACTAGCGGGAGGCTCCTACAATGAGCAGTTCTTC
TRBD1 TRBJ1-1 . 15 TRBV20-1 CSAPEGGAWNTEAFF TGCAGTGCACCCGAAGGGGGCGCATGGAACACTGAAGCTTTCTTT
. TRBJ2-7 few 12 TRBV24-1 CATSEVRGEQYF TGTGCCACCAGTGAAGTGCGAGGCGAGCAGTACTTC
TRBD1 TRBJ2-1 . 14 TRBV5-5 CASSLATGLNEQFF TGTGCCAGCAGCTTGGCGACAGGGTTGAATGAGCAGTTCTTC
TRBD1 TRBJ2-7 many 13 TRBV7-9 CARSEGQGGQQYF TGTGCCCGGAGTGAGGGACAGGGGGGTCAGCAGTACTTC
TRBD2 TRBJ2-7 few 17 TRBV5-1 CASSLEASGRRTYEQYF TGCGCCAGCAGCTTGGAGGCTAGCGGGAGGAGGACCTACGAGCAGTACTTC
TRBD1 TRBJ1-4 few 16 TRBV12-3/TRBV12-4 CASSNTPTGAGEKLFF TGTGCCAGCAGCAACACCCCCACAGGGGCTGGAGAAAAACTGTTTTTT
. TRBJ2-3 . 12 TRBV7-2 CASSSRPDTQYF TGTGCCAGCAGCTCCCGTCCAGATACGCAGTATTTT
. TRBJ2-7 many 13 TRBV12-3/TRBV12-4 CASRLRNNYEQYF TGTGCCAGCAGACTACGGAACAACTACGAGCAGTACTTC
TRBD2 TRBJ2-1 . 16 TRBV18 CASSPLLAGANNEQFF TGTGCCAGCTCACCACTACTAGCGGGAGCGAACAATGAGCAGTTCTTC
. TRBJ2-3 few 16 TRBV15 CATSRATGQPRDTQYF TGTGCCACCAGCAGAGCAACAGGCCAGCCCCGTGATACGCAGTATTTT
. TRBJ1-2 . 13 TRBV12-3/TRBV12-4 CASSLGTWDGYTF TGTGCCAGCAGTTTAGGAACCTGGGATGGCTACACCTTC
. TRBJ2-5 . 13 TRBV20-1 CSALPGARGTQYF TGCAGTGCCCTACCGGGGGCCCGAGGGACCCAGTACTTC
TRBD1 TRBJ2-7 . 14 TRBV20-1 CSARIRDRTYEQYF TGCAGTGCTAGGATCCGGGACAGAACCTACGAGCAGTACTTC
TRBD1 TRBJ1-2 few 14 TRBV12-3/TRBV12-4 CASTQDGTGWGYTF TGTGCCAGCACCCAGGATGGGACAGGGTGGGGCTACACCTTC
. TRBJ1-2 few 11 TRBV20-1 CSNKLRRGYTF TGCAGTAATAAATTGCGGCGGGGCTACACCTTC
. TRBJ2-2 . 13 TRBV10-1 CASSRRGTGELFF TGCGCCAGCAGTCGCCGGGGAACCGGGGAGCTGTTTTTT
. TRBJ1-1 few 13 TRBV12-3/TRBV12-4 CASSGRVPTEAFF TGTGCCAGCAGTGGCAGGGTCCCCACTGAAGCTTTCTTT
TRBD2 TRBJ2-7 few 15 TRBV11-2 CASSPRGTSGYEQYF TGTGCCAGCAGCCCCAGAGGGACTAGTGGATACGAGCAGTACTTC
TRBD1 TRBJ2-4 . 14 TRBV2 CASSLDRAQGIQYF TGTGCCAGCAGTCTCGACAGGGCTCAGGGCATTCAGTACTTC
TRBD2 TRBJ2-1 . 19 TRBV5-1 CASSLTSTVGTSGSNEQFF TGCGCCAGCAGCTTGACTTCGACAGTAGGGACTAGCGGGTCCAATGAGCAGTTCTTC
TRBD2 TRBJ2-4 few 22 TRBV2 CASSEGIQGFSGRAGAKNIQYF TGTGCCAGCAGTGAAGGGATACAGGGTTTTAGCGGGAGGGCCGGGGCCAAAAACATTCAGTACTTC
. TRBJ1-2 . 16 TRBV13 CASSLSGTESNYGYTF TGTGCCAGCAGCTTGTCGGGGACTGAGTCTAACTATGGCTACACCTTC
. TRBJ2-7 many 17 TRBV10-3 CAISESPQEVRTYEQYF TGTGCCATCAGTGAGTCACCCCAGGAAGTGAGGACCTACGAGCAGTACTTC
. TRBJ2-3 few 10 TRBV20-1 CSALGDTQYF TGCAGTGCCCTAGGAGATACGCAGTATTTT
. TRBJ2-7 . 13 TRBV10-3 CAISGAGAYEQYF TGTGCCATCAGTGGGGCAGGGGCGTACGAGCAGTACTTC
. TRBJ2-6 few 18 TRBV12-3/TRBV12-4 CASSLRASHKGGANVLTF TGTGCCAGCAGTTTAAGGGCCAGTCATAAAGGTGGGGCCAACGTCCTGACTTTC
. TRBJ2-7 . 15 TRBV6-5 CASSYGVAASYEQYF TGTGCCAGCAGTTACGGAGTAGCGGCCTCCTACGAGCAGTACTTC
. TRBJ2-2 few 14 TRBV20-1 CSADSGKNTGELFF TGCAGTGCTGATAGCGGAAAGAACACCGGGGAGCTGTTTTTT
. TRBJ2-3 few 14 TRBV10-3 CAISEPPGTDTQYF TGTGCCATCAGTGAGCCCCCAGGCACAGATACGCAGTATTTT
TRBD2 TRBJ2-7 few 15 TRBV20-1 CSARVRLAVSYEQYF TGCAGTGCTAGAGTGCGGCTAGCGGTCTCCTACGAGCAGTACTTC
. TRBJ1-4 many 12 TRBV7-6 CASSLPYEKLFF TGTGCCAGCAGCTTACCGTATGAAAAACTGTTTTTT
. TRBJ2-4 . 12 TRBV12-3/TRBV12-4 CASSLKGDIQYF TGTGCCAGCAGTTTGAAGGGGGACATTCAGTACTTC
. TRBJ1-5 few 12 TRBV2 CASTMGGQPQHF TGTGCCAGCACAATGGGGGGTCAGCCCCAGCATTTT
. TRBJ2-1 . 16 TRBV5-6 CASSPAYLGYDNEQFF TGTGCCAGCAGCCCGGCGTATTTGGGTTACGACAATGAGCAGTTCTTC
TRBD2 TRBJ2-3 . 15 TRBV20-1 CSAARTSGNADTQYF TGCAGTGCTGCTAGGACTAGCGGGAACGCAGATACGCAGTATTTT